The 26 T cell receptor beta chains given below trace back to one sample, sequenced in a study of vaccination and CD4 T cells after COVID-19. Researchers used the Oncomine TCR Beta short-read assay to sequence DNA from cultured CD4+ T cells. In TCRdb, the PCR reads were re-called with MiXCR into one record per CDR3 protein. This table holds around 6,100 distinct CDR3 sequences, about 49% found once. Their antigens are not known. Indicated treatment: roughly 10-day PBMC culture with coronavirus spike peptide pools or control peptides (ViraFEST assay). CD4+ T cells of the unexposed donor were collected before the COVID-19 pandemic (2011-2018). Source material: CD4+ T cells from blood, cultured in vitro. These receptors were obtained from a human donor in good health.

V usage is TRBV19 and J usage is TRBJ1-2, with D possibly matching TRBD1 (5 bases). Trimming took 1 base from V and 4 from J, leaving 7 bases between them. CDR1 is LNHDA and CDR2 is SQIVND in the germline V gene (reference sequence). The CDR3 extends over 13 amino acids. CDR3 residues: CASSIAGGYGYTF. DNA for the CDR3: TGTGCCAGTAGTATAGCGGGGGGCTATGGCTACACCTTC.

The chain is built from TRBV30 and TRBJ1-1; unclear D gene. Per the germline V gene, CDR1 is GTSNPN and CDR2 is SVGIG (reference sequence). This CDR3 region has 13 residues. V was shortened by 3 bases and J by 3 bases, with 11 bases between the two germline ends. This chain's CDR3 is CAWRRTEYTEAFF. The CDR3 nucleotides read TGTGCCTGGAGGCGGACGGAATACACTGAAGCTTTCTTT. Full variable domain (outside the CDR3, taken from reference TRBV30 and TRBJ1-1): SQTIHQWPATLVQPVGSPLSLECTVEGTSNPNLYWYRQAAGRGLQLLFYSVGIGQISSEVPQNLSASRPQDRQFILSSKKLLLSDSGFYLCAWRRTEYTEAFFGQGTRLTVV.

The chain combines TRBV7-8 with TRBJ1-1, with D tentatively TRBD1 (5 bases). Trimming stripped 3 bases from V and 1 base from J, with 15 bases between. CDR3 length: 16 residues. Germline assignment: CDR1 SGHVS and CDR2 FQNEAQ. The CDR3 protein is CASSFKRTRGNTEAFF. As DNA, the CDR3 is TGTGCCAGCAGCTTTAAACGGACAAGGGGGAACACTGAAGCTTTCTTT.

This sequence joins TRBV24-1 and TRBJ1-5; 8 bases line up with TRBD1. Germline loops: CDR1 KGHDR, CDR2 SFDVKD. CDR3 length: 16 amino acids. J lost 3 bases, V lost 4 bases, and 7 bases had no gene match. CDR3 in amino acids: CATSDPGQDFNQPQHF. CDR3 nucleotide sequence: TGTGCCACCAGTGACCCGGGACAGGACTTCAATCAGCCCCAGCATTTT.

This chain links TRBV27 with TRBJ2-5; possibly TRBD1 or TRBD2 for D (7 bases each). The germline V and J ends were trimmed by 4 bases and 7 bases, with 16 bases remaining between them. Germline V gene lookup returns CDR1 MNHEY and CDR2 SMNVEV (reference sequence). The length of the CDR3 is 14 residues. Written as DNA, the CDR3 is TGTGCCAGCAGTTCCACGACAGGGAGGGGGACCCAGTACTTC. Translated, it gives CASSSTTGRGTQYF.

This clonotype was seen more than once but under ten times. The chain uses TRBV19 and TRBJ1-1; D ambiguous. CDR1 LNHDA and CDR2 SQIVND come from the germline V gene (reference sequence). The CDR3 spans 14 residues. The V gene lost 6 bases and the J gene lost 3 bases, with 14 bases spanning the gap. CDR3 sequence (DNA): TGTGCCAGTAGCCGAAGCCGGGTGGACACTGAAGCTTTCTTT. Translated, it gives CASSRSRVDTEAFF.

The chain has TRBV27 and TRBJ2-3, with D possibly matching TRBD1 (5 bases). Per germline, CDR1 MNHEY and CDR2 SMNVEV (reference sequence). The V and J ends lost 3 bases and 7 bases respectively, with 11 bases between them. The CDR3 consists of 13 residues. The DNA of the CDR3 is TGTGCCAGCAGTTTTCTGACAGACAATACGCAGTATTTT. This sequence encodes CASSFLTDNTQYF.

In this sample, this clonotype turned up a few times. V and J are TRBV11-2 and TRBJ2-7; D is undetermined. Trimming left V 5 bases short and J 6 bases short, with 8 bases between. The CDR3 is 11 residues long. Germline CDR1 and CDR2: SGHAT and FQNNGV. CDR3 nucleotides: TGTGCCAGCAGCCCCGGGTTCGAGCAGTACTTC. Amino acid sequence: CASSPGFEQYF.

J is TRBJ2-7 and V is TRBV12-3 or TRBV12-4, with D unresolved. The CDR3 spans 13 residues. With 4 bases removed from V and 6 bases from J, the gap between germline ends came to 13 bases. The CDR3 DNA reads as TGTGCCAGCAGTTCCGTTGGAAAGGTCGAGCAGTACTTC. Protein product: CASSSVGKVEQYF.

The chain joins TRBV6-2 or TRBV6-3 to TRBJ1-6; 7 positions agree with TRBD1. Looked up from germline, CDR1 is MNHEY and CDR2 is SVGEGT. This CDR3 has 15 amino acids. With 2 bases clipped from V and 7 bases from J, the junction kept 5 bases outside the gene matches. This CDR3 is CASSYRGLRNSPLHF. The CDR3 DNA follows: TGTGCCAGCAGTTACAGGGGGCTAAGAAATTCACCCCTCCACTTT.

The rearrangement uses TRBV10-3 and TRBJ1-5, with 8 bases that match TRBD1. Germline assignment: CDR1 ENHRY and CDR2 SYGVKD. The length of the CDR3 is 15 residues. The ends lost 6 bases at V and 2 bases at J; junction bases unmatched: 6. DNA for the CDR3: TGTGCCATCAGAACGGACAGGGCGGGCAATCAGCCCCAGCATTTT. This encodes CAIRTDRAGNQPQHF.

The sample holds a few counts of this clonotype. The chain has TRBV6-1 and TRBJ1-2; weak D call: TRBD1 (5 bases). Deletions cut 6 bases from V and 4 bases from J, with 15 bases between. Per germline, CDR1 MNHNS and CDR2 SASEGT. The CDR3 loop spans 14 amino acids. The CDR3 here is CASSQTGAFYGYTF. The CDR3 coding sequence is TGTGCCAGCAGCCAGACCGGGGCGTTCTATGGCTACACCTTC.

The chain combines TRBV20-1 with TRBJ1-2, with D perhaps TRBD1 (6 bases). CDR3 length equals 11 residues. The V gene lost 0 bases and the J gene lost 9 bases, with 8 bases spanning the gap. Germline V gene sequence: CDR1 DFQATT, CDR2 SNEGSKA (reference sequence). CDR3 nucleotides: TGCAGTGCTAGAGACAGGGGTAGCTACACCTTC. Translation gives CSARDRGSYTF.

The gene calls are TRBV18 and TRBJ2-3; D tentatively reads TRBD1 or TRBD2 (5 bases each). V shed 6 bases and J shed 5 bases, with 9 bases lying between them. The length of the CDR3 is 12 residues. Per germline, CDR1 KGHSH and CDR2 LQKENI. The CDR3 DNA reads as TGTGCCAGCTCCCCAGGGAGAGATACGCAGTATTTT. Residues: CASSPGRDTQYF.

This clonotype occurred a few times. The CDR3 loop reads CSATNGYRGRLYEQYF. The CDR3 DNA reads TGCAGTGCTACAAACGGCTACAGGGGGCGTTTGTACGAGCAGTACTTC. The chain links TRBV20-1 to TRBJ2-7; 9 bases are shared with TRBD1. The CDR3 sequence is 16 residues long. The V gene end was trimmed by 4 bases and the J gene end by 4 bases; junction bases not matched to a gene: 14. In germline, CDR1 is DFQATT, CDR2 SNEGSKA (reference sequence).

The CDR3 reads CATSTYTGVGQPQHF. Written as DNA, the CDR3 is TGTGCCACCAGCACATACACAGGGGTAGGTCAGCCCCAGCATTTT. The chain is built from TRBV15 and TRBJ1-5; 7 nucleotides match TRBD1. This CDR3 region has 15 residues. Losses at the gene ends were 4 bases for V and 6 bases for J; bases not matched to a gene: 9. The V gene's germline CDR1 is LNHNV and CDR2 YYDKDF (reference sequence). Variable domain in full (rest from reference TRBV15 and TRBJ1-5): DAMVIQNPRYQVTQFGKPVTLSCSQTLNHNVMYWYQQKSSQAPKLLFHYYDKDFNNEADTPDNFQSRRPNTSFCFLDIRSPGLGDTAMYLCATSTYTGVGQPQHFGDGTRLSIL.

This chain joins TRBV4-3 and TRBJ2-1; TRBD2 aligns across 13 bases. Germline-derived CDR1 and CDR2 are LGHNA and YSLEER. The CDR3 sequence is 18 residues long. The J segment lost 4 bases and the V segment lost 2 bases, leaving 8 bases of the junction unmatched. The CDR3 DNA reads TGCGCCAGCAGCCAACGACTAGCGGGGGGCCCCGGTTACAATGAGCAGTTCTTC. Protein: CASSQRLAGGPGYNEQFF.

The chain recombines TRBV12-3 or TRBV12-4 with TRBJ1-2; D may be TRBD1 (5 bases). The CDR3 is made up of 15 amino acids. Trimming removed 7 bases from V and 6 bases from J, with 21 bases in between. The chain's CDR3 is CASNRPEGLGHGYTF. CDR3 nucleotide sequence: TGTGCCAGCAATCGACCCGAAGGGTTGGGACATGGCTACACCTTC.

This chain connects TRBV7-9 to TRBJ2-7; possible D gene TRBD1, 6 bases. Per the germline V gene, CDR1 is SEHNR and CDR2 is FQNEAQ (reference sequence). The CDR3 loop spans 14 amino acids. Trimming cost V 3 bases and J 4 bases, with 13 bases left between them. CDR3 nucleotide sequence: TGTGCCAGCAGCTTGGCAGGGGCGCGGTACGAGCAGTACTTC. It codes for CASSLAGARYEQYF.

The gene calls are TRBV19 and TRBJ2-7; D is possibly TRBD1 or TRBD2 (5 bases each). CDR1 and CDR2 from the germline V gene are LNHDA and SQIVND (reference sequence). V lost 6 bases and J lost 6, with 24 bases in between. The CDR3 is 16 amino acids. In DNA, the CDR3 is TGTGCCAGTAGCCCTCGGGGCGGGCACGTACAGGCCGAGCAGTACTTC. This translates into CASSPRGGHVQAEQYF.

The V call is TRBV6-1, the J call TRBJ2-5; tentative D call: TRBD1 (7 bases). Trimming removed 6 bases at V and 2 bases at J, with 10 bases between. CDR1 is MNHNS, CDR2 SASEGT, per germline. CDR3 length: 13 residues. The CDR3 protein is CASRRDRQETQYF. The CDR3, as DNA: TGTGCCAGCAGGCGGGACAGACAAGAGACCCAGTACTTC.

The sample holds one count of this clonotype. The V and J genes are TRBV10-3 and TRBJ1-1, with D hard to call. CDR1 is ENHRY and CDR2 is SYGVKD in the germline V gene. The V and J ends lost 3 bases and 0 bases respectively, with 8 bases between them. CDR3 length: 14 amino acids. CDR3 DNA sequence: TGTGCCATCAGTGACATGGGCCTGAACACTGAAGCTTTCTTT. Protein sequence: CAISDMGLNTEAFF.

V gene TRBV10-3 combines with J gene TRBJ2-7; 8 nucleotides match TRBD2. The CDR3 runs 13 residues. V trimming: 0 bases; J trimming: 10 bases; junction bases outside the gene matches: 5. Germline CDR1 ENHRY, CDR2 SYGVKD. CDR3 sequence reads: CAISESRGVGQYF. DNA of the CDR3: TGTGCCATCAGTGAGTCGCGGGGGGTCGGACAGTACTTC.

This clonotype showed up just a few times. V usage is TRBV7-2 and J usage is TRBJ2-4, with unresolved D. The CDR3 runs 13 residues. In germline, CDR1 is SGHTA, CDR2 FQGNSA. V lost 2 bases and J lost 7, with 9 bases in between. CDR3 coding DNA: TGTGCCAGCAGCTTAATTGGGTGGAACATTCAGTACTTC. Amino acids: CASSLIGWNIQYF.

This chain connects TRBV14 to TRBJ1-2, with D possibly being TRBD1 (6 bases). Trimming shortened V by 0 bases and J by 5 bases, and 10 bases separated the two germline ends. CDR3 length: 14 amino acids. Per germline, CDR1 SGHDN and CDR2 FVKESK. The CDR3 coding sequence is TGTGCCAGCAGCCAAGATCTGGGGGCATATGGCTACACCTTC. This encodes CASSQDLGAYGYTF.

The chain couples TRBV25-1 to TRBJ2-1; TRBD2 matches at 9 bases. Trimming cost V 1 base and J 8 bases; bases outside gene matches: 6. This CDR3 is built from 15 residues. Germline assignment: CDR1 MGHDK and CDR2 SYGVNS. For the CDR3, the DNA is TGTGCCAGCAGTGAATTTAGCGGGAGTACGCATGAGCAGTTCTTC. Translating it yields CASSEFSGSTHEQFF.